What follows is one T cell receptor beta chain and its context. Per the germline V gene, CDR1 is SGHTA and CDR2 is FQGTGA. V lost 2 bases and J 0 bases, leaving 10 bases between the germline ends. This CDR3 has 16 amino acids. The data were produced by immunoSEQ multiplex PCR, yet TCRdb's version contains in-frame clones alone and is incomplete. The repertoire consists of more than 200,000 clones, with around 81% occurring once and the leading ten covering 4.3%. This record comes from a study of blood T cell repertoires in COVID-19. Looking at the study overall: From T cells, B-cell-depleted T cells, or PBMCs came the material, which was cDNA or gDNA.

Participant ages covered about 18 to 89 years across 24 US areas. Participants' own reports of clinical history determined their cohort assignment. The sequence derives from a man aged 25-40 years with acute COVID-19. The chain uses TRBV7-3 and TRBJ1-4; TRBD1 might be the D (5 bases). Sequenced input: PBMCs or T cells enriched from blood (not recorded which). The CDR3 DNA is TGTGCCAGCAGCTTACTCGGCAGGGCAACTAATGAAAAACTGTTTTTT. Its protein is CASSLLGRATNEKLFF.